This T cell receptor (beta chain) originates from a study of blood T cell repertoires in COVID-19. Across the whole study: Acute and convalescent COVID-19 samples came from the United States, Italy and Spain.

Researchers sorted participants into cohorts using their self-reported clinical history. Individuals in the exposed group had encountered a COVID-19 case within 2 weeks preceding study entry. Original processing notes: Nucleated cell number was recorded as an estimate derived from reference gene primer amplification. Only in-frame clones appear in the TCRdb table, and some are missing; sequencing was by immunoSEQ multiplex PCR. That table gives V, J and clone size, and the DNA gave D and trimming. Among almost 350,000 clones listed, roughly 86% were seen once. V gave up 3 bases and J gave up 1 base; unmatched junction bases: 8. Germline V gene lookup returns CDR1 LGHNT and CDR2 FRNRAP. This CDR3 has 16 residues.

V and J are TRBV12-5 and TRBJ2-5, with 7 nucleotides matching TRBD2. Sequenced: PBMCs or T cells enriched from blood (not recorded which). This TCR came from a woman aged 25 to 45 who had been exposed to COVID-19. The CDR3, as DNA: TGTGCTAGTGGTTTTGCCTCGGGACTAACCCAAGAGACCCAGTACTTC. Translated: CASGFASGLTQETQYF.